This is a list of T cell receptor beta chains from one sample in a study of blood T cell repertoires in COVID-19. This table comes from immunoSEQ multiplex PCR, and its TCRdb copy is limited to in-frame clones, with some not included. Of a few hundred thousand clones listed, less than 90% are singletons. Material for sequencing was PBMCs or T cells enriched from blood (not recorded which). These receptors were collected from a woman aged 55-70 years who had recovered from COVID-19. The CDR3 runs from the conserved cysteine through the conserved F or W. The D gene is left open where the match is weak. A clone size is listed for some rows: how often the clone was seen (once, few, many), or a class if it is expanded.

once	-	TRBV4-2	17	TRBJ2-2	CASSQERRTVGTGELFF	TGTGCCAGCAGCCAAGAAAGGCGGACAGTCGGTACCGGGGAGCTGTTTTTT
-	-	TRBV6-5	13	TRBJ1-5	CASRSGRNQPQHF	TGTGCCAGCAGGTCAGGCCGCAATCAGCCCCAGCATTTT
few	-	TRBV4-2	15	TRBJ1-4	CASSQTVATNEKLFF	TGTGCCAGCAGCCAAACGGTTGCAACTAATGAAAAACTGTTTTTT
-	TRBD1	TRBV6-2/TRBV6-3	16	TRBJ1-1	CASSSRTGIMNTEAFF	TGTGCCAGCAGTTCAAGGACAGGGATTATGAACACTGAAGCTTTCTTT
-	TRBD1	TRBV24-1	18	TRBJ1-5	CATRMGQGAWNHHQPQHF	TGTGCCACGAGGATGGGGCAGGGGGCATGGAATCACCATCAGCCCCAGCATTTT
-	TRBD1	TRBV4-1	17	TRBJ2-4	CASSQLQGAVAKNIQYF	TGCGCCAGCAGCCAGCTACAGGGGGCGGTTGCCAAAAACATTCAGTACTTC
once	-	TRBV19	13	TRBJ1-3	CASQSGGGNTIYF	TGTGCCAGCCAAAGCGGGGGCGGAAACACCATATATTTT
-	-	TRBV12-3/TRBV12-4	11	TRBJ1-3	CASTRGNTIYF	TGTGCCAGCACAAGAGGGAACACCATATATTTT
-	-	TRBV10-2	14	TRBJ1-2	CASSDLDLGYGYTF	TGCGCCAGCAGTGACCTAGATCTGGGCTATGGCTACACCTTC
-	-	TRBV7-6	14	TRBJ1-1	CASSLSRGNTEAFF	TGTGCCAGCAGCTTAAGCCGGGGGAACACTGAAGCTTTCTTT
-	-	TRBV3-1/TRBV3-2	17	TRBJ1-1	CASSPAVGEGGNTEAFF	TGTGCCAGCAGCCCGGCCGTGGGAGAAGGGGGGAACACTGAAGCTTTCTTT
once	-	TRBV12-5	14	TRBJ1-2	CASGFGGPNYGYTF	TGTGCTAGTGGTTTTGGGGGCCCGAACTATGGCTACACCTTC
-	TRBD1	TRBV6-5	15	TRBJ2-7	CASSRPGQGALEQYF	TGTGCCAGCAGTCGTCCAGGACAGGGGGCACTGGAGCAGTACTTC
-	TRBD1	TRBV11-3	13	TRBJ1-1	CASSLEQGNGAFF	TGTGCCAGCAGCTTAGAACAGGGGAATGGAGCTTTCTTT
-	TRBD1	TRBV24-1	14	TRBJ2-1	CATSDPGTGNEQFF	TGTGCCACCAGTGATCCGGGGACAGGGAATGAGCAGTTCTTC
few	-	TRBV25-1	14	TRBJ2-7	CASSTGPGPYEQYF	TGTGCCAGCAGTACAGGGCCAGGTCCCTACGAGCAGTACTTC
-	-	TRBV3-1/TRBV3-2	16	TRBJ2-3	CASSQEGWEATDTQYF	TGTGCCAGCAGCCAAGAGGGGTGGGAGGCTACAGATACGCAGTATTTT
-	TRBD1	TRBV14	15	TRBJ1-1	CASSHATGGRTEAFF	TGTGCCAGCAGCCACGCTACAGGGGGAAGAACTGAAGCTTTCTTT
-	-	TRBV2	13	TRBJ1-5	CASSVGGFQPQHF	TGTGCCAGCAGCGTGGGGGGTTTTCAGCCCCAGCATTTT
-	TRBD1	TRBV27	12	TRBJ2-1	CASRQGVNEQFF	TGTGCCAGCAGACAGGGGGTAAATGAGCAGTTCTTC
-	-	TRBV4-1	14	TRBJ1-5	CASSQDRGNQPQHF	TGCGCCAGCAGCCAAGATCGGGGCAATCAGCCCCAGCATTTT
-	-	TRBV5-1	17	TRBJ2-2	CASSSSGGAGDTGELFF	TGCGCCAGCAGCTCAAGTGGGGGCGCGGGGGACACCGGGGAGCTGTTTTTT
-	-	TRBV6-1	14	TRBJ2-1	CASSESGWGGSMFF	TGTGCCAGCAGTGAAAGCGGGTGGGGAGGATCGATGTTCTTC
-	-	TRBV19	17	TRBJ1-6	CASSIEWAGPNNSPLHF	TGTGCCAGTAGTATTGAATGGGCTGGCCCCAATAATTCACCCCTCCACTTT
-	TRBD1	TRBV3-1/TRBV3-2	16	TRBJ1-2	CASSPSGGGADYGYTF	TGTGCCAGCAGCCCAAGCGGAGGGGGCGCCGACTATGGCTACACCTTC
-	-	TRBV15	12	TRBJ1-1	CATSIPNTEAFF	TGTGCCACCTCCATCCCGAACACTGAAGCTTTCTTT
-	-	TRBV6-4	15	TRBJ1-3	CASSSTGSSGNTIYF	TGTGCCAGCAGTTCCACAGGGTCGTCTGGAAACACCATATATTTT
-	TRBD2	TRBV27	16	TRBJ2-1	CASSLSGGPTYNEQFF	TGTGCCAGCAGCCTTAGCGGGGGCCCCACCTACAATGAGCAGTTCTTC
-	TRBD1	TRBV9	14	TRBJ1-2	CASSRTGFDYGYTF	TGTGCCAGCAGCCGGACAGGGTTTGACTATGGCTACACCTTC
-	-	TRBV30	13	TRBJ2-1	CAWSVMVAGYSFF	TGTGCCTGGAGTGTAATGGTGGCAGGGTATTCGTTCTTC
-	TRBD1	TRBV5-8	14	TRBJ1-1	CASSSTGGITEAFF	TGTGCCAGCAGCTCGACAGGGGGAATCACTGAAGCTTTCTTT
-	-	TRBV29-1	13	TRBJ1-1	CSVREGRNTEAFF	TGCAGCGTTCGAGAGGGAAGGAACACTGAAGCTTTCTTT
once	TRBD1	TRBV5-1	14	TRBJ1-1	CASSLVGQGEEAFF	TGCGCCAGCAGCTTGGTGGGACAGGGTGAGGAAGCTTTCTTT
-	TRBD2	TRBV7-9	17	TRBJ2-3	CASSLSRGGTSTDTQYF	TGTGCCAGCAGCTTATCCCGGGGGGGGACAAGCACAGATACGCAGTATTTT
-	-	TRBV6-5	14	TRBJ2-1	CASSYSPSSDEQFF	TGTGCCAGCAGTTACTCCCCTAGCTCGGATGAGCAGTTCTTC
-	-	TRBV4-1	14	TRBJ2-2	CASSQDLRTGELFF	TGCGCCAGCAGCCAAGATCTGAGGACCGGGGAGCTGTTTTTT
-	TRBD1	TRBV14	16	TRBJ2-1	CASSHINRGSYNEQFF	TGTGCCAGCAGCCATATAAACAGGGGTTCCTACAATGAGCAGTTCTTC
few	TRBD1	TRBV19	14	TRBJ1-5	CASSIVGQSEPQHF	TGTGCCAGTAGTATAGTGGGACAGTCGGAGCCCCAGCATTTT
-	-	TRBV5-1	15	TRBJ1-1	CASSLDGGYPSEAFF	TGCGCCAGCAGCTTGGACGGAGGATATCCCTCTGAAGCTTTCTTT
few	TRBD1	TRBV7-9	15	TRBJ1-4	CASSLRTGVNEKLFF	TGTGCCAGCAGCCTCAGGACAGGGGTTAATGAAAAACTGTTTTTT
once	-	TRBV5-1	14	TRBJ1-3	CASSTAGAGNTIYF	TGCGCCAGCAGCACGGCAGGGGCTGGAAACACCATATATTTT
-	-	TRBV6-5	13	TRBJ1-1	CASSLQGNTEAFF	TGTGCCAGCAGTTTACAGGGGAACACTGAAGCTTTCTTT
-	TRBD1	TRBV11-2	15	TRBJ1-3	CASSLVRQGGNTIYF	TGTGCCAGCAGCTTAGTGAGACAGGGAGGAAACACCATATATTTT
once	TRBD2	TRBV23-1	19	TRBJ2-1	CASSQSISGGALSHNEQFF	TGCGCCAGCAGTCAATCCATTAGCGGGGGGGCACTATCTCACAATGAGCAGTTCTTC
few	-	TRBV27	15	TRBJ2-2	CASSFASLNTGELFF	TGTGCCAGCAGTTTTGCGAGTCTGAACACCGGGGAGCTGTTTTTT
-	TRBD2	TRBV5-1	14	TRBJ2-3	CASSLSGVVDTQYF	TGCGCCAGCAGCTTGAGCGGGGTGGTGGATACGCAGTATTTT
-	-	TRBV14	14	TRBJ1-2	CASSLDSYLDGYTF	TGTGCCAGCAGCCTGGACAGTTATCTTGATGGCTACACCTTC
-	-	TRBV27	16	TRBJ1-4	CASSLGRGSGTEKLFF	TGTGCCAGCAGTTTAGGGCGAGGGAGCGGGACTGAAAAACTGTTTTTT